This T cell receptor (beta chain) was identified in a study of Ad26.COV2.S vaccination and SARS-CoV-2 variants. Study background: Each vaccinee took Ad26.COV2.S intramuscularly, once or twice 56 days apart.

Regarding treatment: some 20 received Ad26.COV2.S at low or high dose, single or two shots; about 5 received placebo; per-sample allocation not given. Sampling was performed 63 days after the first vaccine or placebo injection. Measured with immunoSEQ multiplex PCR; TCRdb has only the in-frame clones, and not every one. The sample yields over 400,000 clones, roughly 89% seen once. Overall study results and limits: Spike-specific responses of CD8+ and CD4+ T cells were reported to display substantial breadth after vaccination. Non-spike TCR breadth was similar in vaccine and placebo recipients. Compared with placebo recipients, vaccine recipients had higher spike-specific TCR breadth.

Comment on this clone: What it binds is unknown. This same CDR3 is encoded by further DNA sequences in the sample.

This CDR3 contains 13 residues. With 0 bases removed from V and 3 bases from J, the gap between germline ends came to 4 bases. Germline loops: CDR1 KGHSH, CDR2 LQKENI. This clonotype was sampled from a person aged 18-60 years who received the Ad26.COV2.S COVID-19 vaccine or a placebo. The chain joins TRBV18 to TRBJ2-3, with D uncertain. The source was peripheral blood, collected in a trial of Ad26.COV2.S vaccine versus placebo. CDR3 nucleotides: TGTGCCAGCTCACCACCGGGAACAGATACGCAGTATTTT. Its translation: CASSPPGTDTQYF.